This passage covers 27 T cell receptor beta chains from one sample sequenced in a study of Tregs in tolerant kidney transplant recipients. Mixed chimerism was transient after nonmyeloablative marrow transplants from related graft donors. Only in-frame clones appear in the TCRdb table, and some are missing; sequencing was by immunoSEQ multiplex PCR. The sample is made up of about 23,000 clones, and the top ten hold 3.5% to 5% of it. The sample here was CD4+ T cells from blood (PBMCs), taken 6 months after the transplant. The source of these receptors is a human patient who received a combined kidney and bone marrow transplant. Some T cells may be the graft donor's.

On this clone: Coverage ceases 3 residues before the CDR3 finishes, and the germline J gene fills in the end. The chain carries TRBV7-2 and TRBJ1-4, with 8 bases lining up with TRBD1. V lost 5 bases to trimming and J lost 4 bases; unmatched junction nucleotides: 6. From germline, CDR1 is SGHTA and CDR2 FQGNSA. The CDR3 runs to 15 residues. The sequenced CDR3 bases are TGTGCCAGCAGCAACGACAGGGGCTATAATGAAAAA. Encoded protein: CASSNDRGYNEK. In full, the CDR3 reads CASSNDRGYNEKLFF.

Turning to this clone: The observed sequence ends 3 residues before the CDR3 terminus, with the missing tail filled in from the germline J gene. The genes are TRBV5-4 and TRBJ2-7; D unresolved. V was shortened by 0 bases and J by 3 bases, with 7 bases between the two germline ends. The CDR3 contains 13 residues. Germline V lookup: CDR1 SGHNT, CDR2 YYREEE (reference sequence). The chain's CDR3 is CASSLAAGYEQYF. The CDR3 DNA, read in part, is TGTGCCAGCAGCTTGGCAGCAGGCTACGAG.

Comments on this clone: The DNA ends 3 residues before the CDR3 does, and the rest of the CDR3 is filled in from the germline J gene. This sequence joins TRBV18 and TRBJ2-7, with 10 bases identical to TRBD1. CDR1 KGHSH and CDR2 LQKENI come from the germline V gene. This CDR3 has 15 residues. V trimming: 3 bases; J trimming: 6 bases; junction bases outside the gene matches: 8. The covered CDR3 bases are TGTGCCAGCTCACCCCGGGGGACAGGGGTCGGCGAG. This encodes CASSPRGTGVGE. The CDR3 in its entirety is CASSPRGTGVGEQYF.

A word on this clone: The read falls 3 residues short of the CDR3 end, and the missing part is taken from the germline J gene. This rearrangement joins TRBV18 to TRBJ2-3; maybe TRBD2 (6 bases). CDR1 and CDR2 from the germline V gene are KGHSH and LQKENI. This CDR3 spans 15 amino acids. The covered CDR3 bases are TGTGCCAGCTCACCACCTAGGACTACCGTTCGGTCG. This gives the protein CASSPPRTTVRS. The entire CDR3 reads CASSPPRTTVRSQYF.

Note on this clone: The read comes to an end 3 residues before the CDR3 does, leaving the germline J gene to fill in the end. This chain joins TRBV18 and TRBJ2-7; 9 bases are shared with TRBD1. Germline CDR1 KGHSH, CDR2 LQKENI. The CDR3 totals 14 residues. Losses at the gene ends were 8 bases for V and 2 bases for J; bases not matched to a gene: 7. The CDR3 is CASAVGTGTYEQYF. The covered CDR3 bases are TGTGCCAGCGCAGTCGGGACAGGGACCTACGAG.

For this clone: The CDR3 is cut off 3 residues early in the read; its end comes from the germline J gene. The gene calls are TRBV18 and TRBJ2-7, with 7 bases that match TRBD2. The V gene's germline CDR1 is KGHSH and CDR2 LQKENI. J lost 0 bases, V lost 2 bases, and 4 bases had no gene match. The CDR3 loop spans 15 amino acids. The DNA read from the CDR3 is TGTGCCAGCTCACCAAGGAGCGGGGACTCCTACGAG. Translated, it gives CASSPRSGDSYE. The full-length CDR3 reads as CASSPRSGDSYEQYF.

Concerning this clone itself: The CDR3 extends 3 residues past the end of the read, so its final part is completed from the germline J gene. The J gene is TRBJ1-1, the V gene TRBV2, with TRBD1 matching 7 bases. The CDR3 loop spans 13 amino acids. Looked up from germline, CDR1 is SNHLY and CDR2 is FYNNEI. J gave up 3 bases and V 8 bases, and 6 bases lay outside the gene matches. The CDR3 loop reads CASSQGEDTEAFF. CDR3 DNA (partial): TGTGCCAGCTCCCAGGGGGAGGACACTGAA.

Partial CDR3 DNA: TGTGCCAGCTCACAGACAGAGCTTTCTAGCACAGATACG. It yields the protein CASSQTELSSTDT. The CDR3 reads in full as CASSQTELSSTDTQYF. The V call is TRBV18, the J call TRBJ2-3; tentative D call: TRBD1 (5 bases). Coverage ceases 3 residues before the CDR3 finishes, and the germline J gene fills in the end. This CDR3 contains 16 residues. V was cut by 4 bases and J by 0 bases, with 14 bases left in between. The germline V gene encodes CDR1 KGHSH and CDR2 LQKENI.

Notes on this clone: From the germline J gene comes the end of the CDR3, since the read stops 3 residues before it. The chain links TRBV5-1 to TRBJ2-7; D might be TRBD2 (6 bases). The CDR3 extends over 13 amino acids. The V gene's germline CDR1 is SGHRS and CDR2 YFSETQ. Trimming cost V 4 bases and J 0 bases, with 8 bases left between them. CDR3 bases read: TGCGCCAGCAGCCCGGGACTCTCCTACGAG. This translates into CASSPGLSYE. The full CDR3 protein reads CASSPGLSYEQYF.

Of note for this clone: At one boundary the junction diverges from the germline segment, which might be a read error. The CDR3 is cut off 3 residues early in the read; its end comes from the germline J gene. The chain couples TRBV29-1 to TRBJ2-1; 10 bases are a match to TRBD1. This CDR3 has 15 amino acids. Looked up from germline, CDR1 is SQVTM and CDR2 is ANQGSEA. CDR3 loop: CSVKDRGQDYNEQFF. CDR3 bases read: TGCAGCGTTAAAGACAGGGGGCAGGACTACAATGAG.

As concerns this clone: The read gets to within 3 residues of the CDR3 end, and the germline J gene fills in the rest. The chain uses TRBV6-1 and TRBJ2-1; no definite D call. CDR3 size: 15 residues. Germline V gene lookup returns CDR1 MNHNS and CDR2 SASEGT. The V and J ends lost 2 bases and 5 bases respectively, with 13 bases between them. The chain's CDR3 is CASSEWSRRDNEQFF. The part of the CDR3 DNA that was read is TGTGCCAGCAGTGAATGGAGCCGACGGGACAATGAG.

In the case of this clone: The DNA ends 3 residues before the CDR3 does, and the rest of the CDR3 is filled in from the germline J gene. This sequence joins TRBV19 and TRBJ2-3, with D tentatively TRBD2 (6 bases). V was trimmed by 7 bases and J by 6 bases, leaving 14 bases between them. Germline values: CDR1 LNHDA, CDR2 SQIVND (reference sequence). The CDR3 extends over 13 amino acids. The CDR3 is CASIGRRADTQYF. The covered CDR3 bases are TGTGCCAGTATTGGTAGGAGGGCGGATACG.

In the case of this clone: The read halts 3 residues ahead of the CDR3 end, with the missing end drawn from the germline J gene. V usage is TRBV20-1 and J usage is TRBJ1-6, with D possibly being TRBD1 (5 bases). The ends were cut back, 0 bases at V and 7 bases at J, with 10 bases in the middle. The CDR3 consists of 14 residues. Germline lookup yields CDR1 DFQATT and CDR2 SNEGSKA (reference sequence). The covered CDR3 bases are TGCAGTGCTAGAGAGGGGCAGGGAAATTCACCC. It encodes CSAREGQGNSP. From start to end, the CDR3 is CSAREGQGNSPLHF.

On this clone: Sequencing ends 3 residues short of the CDR3 end; the germline J gene provides the rest. V and J are TRBV18 and TRBJ1-2; TRBD1 is a possible D gene (5 bases). The CDR3 length is 15 residues. V lost 3 bases and J lost 7, with 18 bases in between. CDR1 is KGHSH and CDR2 is LQKENI in the germline V gene. The covered CDR3 bases are TGTGCCAGCTCACCCTTTGGTGAGGGGATAAGTGGC. It is translated as CASSPFGEGISG. From start to end, the CDR3 is CASSPFGEGISGYTF.

Concerning this clone itself: The sequence runs out 3 residues before the end of the CDR3; the remainder is reconstructed from the germline J gene. The V gene is TRBV5-1, the J gene TRBJ1-3, with 10 bases that match TRBD1. V lost 7 bases to trimming and J lost 2 bases; unmatched junction nucleotides: 3. CDR3 length: 14 amino acids. CDR1 SGHRS and CDR2 YFSETQ come from the germline V gene. The CDR3 sequence is CASWGQGPGNTIYF. The part of the CDR3 DNA that was read is TGCGCCAGCTGGGGACAGGGGCCTGGAAACACC.

Concerning this clone: The sequenced fragment ends 3 residues before the CDR3 boundary, so the rest is inferred from the germline J gene. The rearrangement uses TRBV28 and TRBJ1-6, with TRBD1 as a possible D gene (5 bases). CDR1 is MDHEN, CDR2 SYDVKM, per germline. The V gene lost 5 bases and the J gene lost 8 bases, with 10 bases spanning the gap. The CDR3 has 13 amino acids. CDR3 amino acids: CASSKLTDSPLHF. The sequenced part of the CDR3 DNA is TGTGCCAGCAGTAAACTGACAGATTCACCC.

Details on this clone: From the germline J gene comes the end of the CDR3, since the read stops 3 residues before it. This chain connects TRBV20-1 to TRBJ2-1, with TRBD1 matching over 11 bases. In germline, CDR1 is DFQATT, CDR2 SNEGSKA (reference sequence). The CDR3 runs 15 residues. V lost 6 bases and J lost 3; bases outside the gene matches: 7. CDR3 in amino acids: CSAIPGTGGYNEQFF. Incomplete CDR3 DNA: TGCAGTGCAATACCCGGGACAGGGGGCTACAATGAG.

To note about this clone: The read ends 3 residues before the CDR3 terminus; that terminus is restored from the germline J gene. The rearrangement links TRBV5-1 to TRBJ1-1; possible D gene TRBD1, 5 bases. Germline CDR1 and CDR2: SGHRS and YFSETQ. The ends were cut back, 5 bases at V and 4 bases at J, with 15 bases in the middle. The length of the CDR3 is 14 residues. The sequenced part of the CDR3 DNA is TGCGCCAGCAGTGCTAGGGGAGGAGGCACTGAA. It codes for CASSARGGGTE. The whole CDR3 protein is CASSARGGGTEAFF.

About this clone: The read falls 3 residues short of the CDR3 end, and the missing part is taken from the germline J gene. This chain uses TRBV20-1 with TRBJ2-5; D unclear. The V gene lost 0 bases and the J gene lost 2 bases, with 7 bases spanning the gap. Germline CDR1 is DFQATT and CDR2 is SNEGSKA (reference sequence). This CDR3 is 13 amino acids long. The CDR3 bases that were read are TGCAGTGCTAGAGACAACAGACAAGAGACC. This encodes CSARDNRQET. The entire CDR3 reads CSARDNRQETQYF.

To note about this clone: The read terminates 3 residues before the CDR3 end, so the remaining end is supplied by the germline J gene. The chain carries TRBV11-2 and TRBJ2-1, with 14 bases fitting TRBD2. Germline V gives CDR1 SGHAT, CDR2 FQNNGV. J was trimmed by 9 bases and V by 4 bases; bases with no gene match: 5. The CDR3 length is 15 residues. CDR3 residues: CASSWGTSGGVEQFF. CDR3 bases read: TGTGCCAGCAGCTGGGGGACTAGCGGGGGTGTTGAG.

Note on this clone: The CDR3 end is not reached by the read, which stops 3 residues before it; the germline J gene fills it in. The chain joins TRBV2 to TRBJ2-2, with 9 bases matching TRBD1. The CDR3 runs to 16 residues. From germline, CDR1 is SNHLY and CDR2 FYNNEI. Germline trimming cut 2 bases from V and 6 bases from J; bases unmatched to any gene: 7. The DNA read from the CDR3 is TGTGCCAGCAGTGAAAGGCGGACAGGGGAAGCCGGGGAG. Translation gives CASSERRTGEAGE. The whole CDR3 region reads CASSERRTGEAGELFF. The full variable domain, completed using reference TRBV2 and TRBJ2-2, is EPEVTQTPSHQVTQMGQEVILRCVPISNHLYFYWYRQILGQKVEFLVSFYNNEISEKSEIFDDQFSVERPDGSNFTLKIRSTKLEDSAMYFCASSERRTGEAGELFFGEGSRLTVL.

In the case of this clone: The read comes to an end 3 residues before the CDR3 does, leaving the germline J gene to fill in the end. The rearrangement joins TRBV5-1 to TRBJ2-5, with a tentative D call TRBD2 (5 bases). The V gene's germline CDR1 is SGHRS and CDR2 YFSETQ. The ends were cut back, 0 bases at V and 5 bases at J, with 11 bases in the middle. This CDR3 has 14 residues. Partial CDR3 DNA: TGCGCCAGCAGCTTGGCGGACTCCTGGGAGACC. It translates to CASSLADSWET. The complete CDR3 sequence is CASSLADSWETQYF.

To note about this clone: The read falls 3 residues short of the CDR3 end, and the missing part is taken from the germline J gene. This chain joins TRBV4-1 and TRBJ2-3, with unresolved D. This CDR3 has 14 residues. Germline assignment: CDR1 MGHRA and CDR2 YSYEKL. Trimming removed 3 bases from V and 0 bases from J, with 7 bases in between. CDR3 loop: CASSQIGSTDTQYF. Partial CDR3 DNA: TGCGCCAGCAGCCAGATCGGGAGCACAGATACG.

For this clone: The read terminates 3 residues ahead of where the CDR3 ends, so the germline J gene completes it. The chain has TRBV7-2 and TRBJ1-6; TRBD1 might be the D (6 bases). CDR1 SGHTA and CDR2 FQGNSA come from the germline V gene. V lost 5 bases, J lost 4 bases, and 6 bases lay in between. The CDR3 runs 13 residues. The CDR3 DNA, read in part, is TGTGCCAGCAGCCAGGGGTATAATTCACCC. It is translated as CASSQGYNSP. The CDR3 in full is CASSQGYNSPLHF.

Concerning this clone itself: The CDR3 end falls 3 residues outside the read, so it is completed with the germline J gene. The rearrangement uses TRBV5-1 and TRBJ2-5; D is uncertain. V dropped 4 bases and J dropped 4 bases, with 11 bases sitting between them. The CDR3 totals 13 residues. Per germline, CDR1 SGHRS and CDR2 YFSETQ. CDR3 DNA, as far as it was read: TGCGCCAGCAGCACCTTCAGAGGAGAGACC. Translation: CASSTFRGET. From start to end, the CDR3 is CASSTFRGETQYF. Variable domain in full (rest from reference TRBV5-1 and TRBJ2-5): KAGVTQTPRYLIKTRGQQVTLSCSPISGHRSVSWYQQTPGQGLQFLFEYFSETQRNKGNFPGRFSGRQFSNSRSEMNVSTLELGDSALYLCASSTFRGETQYFGPGTRLLVL.

The CDR3 DNA, read in part, is TGTGCCAGCAGCCCCCTCGGACATCACACAGATACG. This codes for CASSPLGHHTDT. The full CDR3 sequence reads CASSPLGHHTDTQYF. The chain links TRBV2 to TRBJ2-3; D possibly corresponds to TRBD1 (5 bases). The read is 3 residues too short to cover the CDR3 end, so that end is filled in from the germline J gene. The germline CDR1 and CDR2 sequences are SNHLY and FYNNEI. Between the trimmed V and J ends, which lost 6 bases and 2 bases, there was a span of 15 bases. The CDR3 is made up of 15 amino acids.

The CDR3 bases that were read are TGCGCCAGCAGCCACACAATTCCCGTGCGACAGGCGAATTCACCC. Protein product: CASSHTIPVRQANSP. The full-length CDR3 reads as CASSHTIPVRQANSPLHF. The J gene is TRBJ1-6, the V gene TRBV4-1, with D possibly TRBD1 on 6 matching bases. The read finishes 3 residues shy of the CDR3 end, and the germline J gene is used to complete it. Germline V lookup: CDR1 MGHRA, CDR2 YSYEKL. V lost 3 bases and J 7 bases, leaving 22 bases between the germline ends. The CDR3 runs 18 residues.